A single sample gave rise to the 21 T cell receptor beta chains below, sequenced in a study of a mutant IDH1 vaccine in newly diagnosed glioma. Sequenced by immunoSEQ multiplex PCR; TCRdb stores in-frame clones only, minus some. In the table there are 110,000 or so clones, 90% of which are singletons. Described time point: week 11, during vaccination. Every vaccination contained 300 ug of the mutant IDH1 20-mer peptide and was paired with topical imiquimod. These receptors are not linked to any known antigen. This specimen consisted of PBMCs, obtained from a glioma patient whose treatment included an IDH1 peptide vaccine. These receptors were taken from a woman aged 45-60 years with glioma.

The CDR3, as DNA: TGCGCCAGCAGACGCGACTACGAGCAGTACTTC. Translation gives CASRRDYEQYF. V is TRBV10-2 and J is TRBJ2-7, with D uncertain. The CDR3 is made up of 11 amino acids. Trimming stripped 6 bases from V and 3 bases from J, with 6 bases between. The germline CDR1 and CDR2 sequences are WSHSY and SAAADI.

The genes are TRBV27 and TRBJ2-7; tentative D call: TRBD1 (5 bases). Trimming removed 5 bases from V and 5 bases from J, with 16 bases in between. The germline V gene encodes CDR1 MNHEY and CDR2 SMNVEV (reference sequence). CDR3 size: 14 residues. The CDR3 sequence is CASSASWAGHEQYF. The CDR3 DNA sequence: TGTGCCAGCAGTGCCTCTTGGGCAGGGCACGAGCAGTACTTC.

The V call is TRBV9, the J call TRBJ2-3, with 8 nucleotides matching TRBD2. Trimming took 0 bases from V and 5 from J; bases not matched to a gene: 5. This CDR3 is 15 amino acids long. Germline loops: CDR1 SGDLS, CDR2 YYNGEE. The chain's CDR3 is CASSVDGRARDTQYF. The CDR3 nucleotides read TGTGCCAGCAGCGTAGACGGGAGGGCCAGAGATACGCAGTATTTT.

The chain is built from TRBV27 and TRBJ2-1; D call uncertain. This CDR3 region has 12 residues. V was pared by 7 bases and J by 8 bases, with 12 bases between. The germline V gene encodes CDR1 MNHEY and CDR2 SMNVEV (reference sequence). DNA for the CDR3: TGTGCCAGCACAGGTGGGTCCCATGAGCAGTTCTTC. Protein: CASTGGSHEQFF.

This chain uses TRBV5-8 with TRBJ2-7; perhaps TRBD1 as D (6 bases). The germline V gene encodes CDR1 SGHTS and CDR2 YDEGEE. This CDR3 is built from 13 residues. The V end lost 4 bases, the J end lost 4 bases, and 12 bases lay between the germline ends. Here the CDR3 DNA reads TGTGCCAGCAGCCTCAACAGGGTATACGAGCAGTACTTC. Residues: CASSLNRVYEQYF.

The chain combines TRBV4-1 with TRBJ2-4; D gene unclear. Germline values: CDR1 MGHRA, CDR2 YSYEKL. The CDR3 contains 17 residues. Trimming removed 1 base at V and 0 bases at J, with 13 bases between. CDR3 sequence: CASSQVLADVAKNIQYF. In DNA, the CDR3 is TGCGCCAGCAGCCAAGTTTTGGCAGATGTAGCCAAAAACATTCAGTACTTC.

CDR3 protein: CASSPSRPRVDSPLHF. DNA of the CDR3: TGTGCCAGCAGCCCCAGCCGACCTAGGGTAGATTCACCCCTCCACTTT. The rearrangement links TRBV12-1 to TRBJ1-6. TRBV12-1 is a pseudogene. The CDR3 contains 16 residues.

The table lists this clone with a count of one. This rearrangement joins TRBV29-1 to TRBJ2-7; TRBD1 aligns across 9 bases. Germline CDR1 is SQVTM and CDR2 is ANQGSEA. With 7 bases clipped from V and 1 base from J, the junction kept 8 bases outside the gene matches. The CDR3 has 14 amino acids. CDR3 bases: TGCAGCGCTGTAGACAGGGGGGTTTCCTACGAGCAGTACTTC. Its protein product is CSAVDRGVSYEQYF.

This sequence joins TRBV7-8 and TRBJ2-1; 8 bases map to TRBD2. Per germline, CDR1 SGHVS and CDR2 FQNEAQ. The CDR3 extends over 16 amino acids. Trimming cost V 2 bases and J 3 bases; bases outside gene matches: 6. CDR3 protein: CASSLFSGAFYNEQFF. The CDR3, as DNA: TGTGCCAGCAGCTTATTTAGCGGGGCGTTCTACAATGAGCAGTTCTTC. Using reference TRBV7-8 and TRBJ2-1 for the parts outside the CDR3, the full variable domain is GAGVSQSPRYKVAKRGQDVALRCDPISGHVSLFWYQQALGQGPEFLTYFQNEAQLDKSGLPSDRFFAERPEGSVSTLKIQRTQQEDSAVYLCASSLFSGAFYNEQFFGPGTRLTVL.

This chain links TRBV28 with TRBJ1-1; 8 bases match TRBD1. The CDR3 consists of 17 residues. The ends lost 6 bases at V and 0 bases at J; junction bases unmatched: 12. Germline lookup yields CDR1 MDHEN and CDR2 SYDVKM. The CDR3 reads CASSRGDRGEVNTEAFF. The CDR3, as DNA: TGTGCCAGCAGCAGGGGTGACAGGGGAGAGGTGAACACTGAAGCTTTCTTT.

This chain connects TRBV6-6 to TRBJ2-7; D ambiguous. Deletions cut 4 bases from V and 7 bases from J, with 11 bases between. Germline lookup yields CDR1 MNHNY and CDR2 SVGAGI (reference sequence). The CDR3 has 12 residues. CDR3 bases: TGTGCCAGCAGTTCCCGCGAGAGGGAGCAGTACTTC. It specifies CASSSREREQYF.

The chain has TRBV28 and TRBJ1-3; D call uncertain. This CDR3 is built from 14 residues. With 2 bases removed from V and 4 bases from J, the gap between germline ends came to 9 bases. The germline gives CDR1 MDHEN, CDR2 SYDVKM. CDR3 region: CASSLLSLGNTIYF. For the CDR3, the DNA is TGTGCCAGCAGTTTACTCTCCCTCGGAAACACCATATATTTT.

V is TRBV18 and J is TRBJ2-1; TRBD2 might be the D (5 bases). Germline V gives CDR1 KGHSH, CDR2 LQKENI. The CDR3 length is 14 residues. V was clipped by 0 bases and J by 7 bases, with 10 bases between them. The CDR3 nucleotides read TGTGCCAGCTCACCACCGCACGGGGAGAATGAGCAGTTCTTC. This sequence encodes CASSPPHGENEQFF.

The chain joins TRBV28 to TRBJ2-1, with TRBD2 matching 12 bases. Unmatched junction bases numbered 7, after V lost 7 bases and J lost 6 bases. Per germline, CDR1 MDHEN and CDR2 SYDVKM. The CDR3 consists of 15 residues. This chain's CDR3 is CASKWTSGTFNEQFF. For the CDR3, the DNA is TGTGCCAGCAAATGGACTAGCGGGACCTTCAATGAGCAGTTCTTC.

The chain employs TRBV5-6 and TRBJ2-4; D not resolved. Germline loops: CDR1 SGHDT, CDR2 YYEEEE. This CDR3 contains 11 residues. V was pared by 2 bases and J by 5 bases, with 2 bases between. DNA of the CDR3: TGTGCCAGCAGCTTAGAAAACATTCAGTACTTC. This sequence encodes CASSLENIQYF. The variable domain in full, with the rest retrieved from reference TRBV5-6 and TRBJ2-4, is DAGVTQSPTHLIKTRGQQVTLRCSPKSGHDTVSWYQQALGQGPQFIFQYYEEEERQRGNFPDRFSGHQFPNYSSELNVNALLLGDSALYLCASSLENIQYFGAGTRLSVL.

The genes are TRBV28 and TRBJ1-2, with a possible D match to TRBD1 (6 bases). The CDR3 runs to 14 residues. Trimming pared 6 bases from V and 2 bases from J, leaving 13 bases between. Germline values: CDR1 MDHEN, CDR2 SYDVKM. The CDR3: CASSSDDRNYGYTF. The CDR3 region has the DNA TGTGCCAGCAGCTCAGATGACAGGAACTATGGCTACACCTTC.

The count of this clone is one. The rearrangement links TRBV7-9 to TRBJ2-5; either TRBD1 or TRBD2 may supply D (6 bases each). The end of the DNA fits TRBJ2-7 better, so the J call may be wrong. The CDR3 spans 16 residues. Looked up from germline, CDR1 is SEHNR and CDR2 is FQNEAQ (reference sequence). CDR3 sequence: CASSLAEQGGVYEQYF. CDR3 DNA sequence: TGTGCCAGCAGCTTGGCCGAACAGGGAGGAGTGTACGAGCAGTACTTC.

Remarks on this clone: One end of the junction does not line up with germline, which may come from a read error. The chain couples TRBV7-7 to TRBJ2-2, with TRBD2 as a possible D gene (5 bases). The CDR3 runs 13 residues. Germline lookup yields CDR1 SSHAT and CDR2 FNYEAQ (reference sequence). CDR3 DNA: TGTGCTAGCAGCTTAGAGGGCTCCGGGGAGCTGTTTTTT. It specifies CASSLEGSGELFF. Full variable domain (rest looked up from reference TRBV7-7 and TRBJ2-2): GAGVSQSPRYKVTKRGQDVTLRCDPISSHATLYWYQQALGQGPEFLTYFNYEAQPDKSGLPSDRFSAERPEGSISTLTIQRTEQRDSAMYRCASSLEGSGELFFGEGSRLTVL.

V and J are TRBV28 and TRBJ1-2; D perhaps matches TRBD1 (5 bases). Trimming left V 3 bases short and J 0 bases short, with 8 bases between. The germline gives CDR1 MDHEN, CDR2 SYDVKM. The CDR3 contains 14 residues. DNA for the CDR3: TGTGCCAGCAGTTTGACAGCCCCTAACTATGGCTACACCTTC. Translating it yields CASSLTAPNYGYTF.

The CDR3 sequence: CASSLERDSYEQYF. Here the CDR3 DNA reads TGTGCCAGCAGCTTGGAAAGGGACTCCTACGAGCAGTACTTC. V gene TRBV5-5 combines with J gene TRBJ2-7, with unresolved D. V was cut by 0 bases and J by 0 bases, with 7 bases left in between. The germline gives CDR1 SGHKS, CDR2 YYEKEE (reference sequence). This CDR3 has 14 residues.

V and J are TRBV5-1 and TRBJ1-1, with no clear D. CDR3 length: 13 residues. Trimming removed 4 bases at V and 1 base at J, with 8 bases between. Germline V CDR1 and CDR2: SGHRS, YFSETQ. The CDR3 region has the DNA TGCGCCAGCAGCACTATACAGAACACTGAAGCTTTCTTT. Translated: CASSTIQNTEAFF.